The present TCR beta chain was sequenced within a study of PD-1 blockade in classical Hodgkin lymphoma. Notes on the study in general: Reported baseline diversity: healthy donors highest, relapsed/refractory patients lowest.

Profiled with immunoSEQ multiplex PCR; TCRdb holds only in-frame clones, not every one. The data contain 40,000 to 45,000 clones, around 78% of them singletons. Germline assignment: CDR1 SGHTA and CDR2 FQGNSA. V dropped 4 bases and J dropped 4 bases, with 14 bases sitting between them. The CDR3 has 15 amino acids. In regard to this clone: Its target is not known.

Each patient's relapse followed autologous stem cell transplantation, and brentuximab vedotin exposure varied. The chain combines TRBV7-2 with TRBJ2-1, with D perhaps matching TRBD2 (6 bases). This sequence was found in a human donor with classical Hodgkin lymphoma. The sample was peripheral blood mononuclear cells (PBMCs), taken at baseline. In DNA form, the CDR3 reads TGTGCCAGCAGCTCCCGGCGGGGAGCGTACAATGAGCAGTTCTTC. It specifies CASSSRRGAYNEQFF.